This T cell receptor beta chain comes out of a study of blood T cells in healthy people across ages. Overall study results and limits: Long-lived donors carried more naive CD4+ cells and greater diversity than aged donors. Age showed a roughly linear inverse relationship with TCR beta diversity per million T cells. Changes seen in expanded clonotypes were possibly confounded by donor CMV status left unknown.

Germline lookup yields CDR1 SQVTM and CDR2 ANQGSEA. The CDR3 is 11 residues long. Comments on this clonotype: The antigen is not known.

A J-beta primer mix and a sample-barcoded 5' primer were used in a second PCR of about 7 to 12 cycles. Researchers report that a template-switch adaptor with 12 random nucleotides tagged each cDNA molecule. Each CDR3 protein gets one entry after TCRdb re-called the 5' RACE reads with MiXCR. The sample includes 380,000 or so distinct CDR3 sequences, roughly half of them seen just once. The TCR was taken from a man between 60 and 75 years old in good health. Material for sequencing was blood. The V and J genes are TRBV29-1 and TRBJ2-3; 7 positions match TRBD1. This chain's CDR3 is CSQSGGDTQYF. The CDR3 DNA follows: TGCAGTCAGTCAGGGGGAGATACGCAGTATTTT.